A selection of T cell receptor beta chains follows, all from one sample in a study of T cell responses to AZD1222 COVID-19 vaccine. Some clones are missing from TCRdb's copy, which holds only in-frame ones; the method was immunoSEQ multiplex PCR. The repertoire holds some 110,000 clones, with over 90% as singletons. The sequences come from peripheral blood, collected on day 0 of AZD1222 vaccination. The receptors were gathered from an adult in good health. CDR3s include the opening cysteine and the closing phenylalanine or tryptophan. D genes are given only for firm matches. The size field is filled for only some rows; it gives once, few, many or a size class.

clone_size	v_call	d_call	j_call	cdr3_nt	cdr3_aa
-	TRBV5-4	-	TRBJ2-7	TGTGCCAGCAGCGTGGACATGGGCGAGCAGTACTTC	CASSVDMGEQYF
-	TRBV5-4	TRBD1	TRBJ2-7	TGTGCCACAACCGGGACAGGGGGCGACGAGCAGTACTTC	CATTGTGGDEQYF
-	TRBV7-7	-	TRBJ2-2	TGTGCTAGCAGCTTAGCCAGGGGGGCGACCGGGGAGCTGTTTTTT	CASSLARGATGELFF
-	TRBV28	-	TRBJ2-6	TGTGCCAGCAGTTTCGGGGCCAACGTCCTGACTTTC	CASSFGANVLTF
-	TRBV28	TRBD2	TRBJ2-1	TGTGCCAGTCAAGAGACTAGCACCAACAATGAACAGTTCTTC	CASQETSTNNEQFF
-	TRBV5-1	-	TRBJ2-7	TGCGCCAGCAGGAGACTGGGGAACGAGCAGTACTTC	CASRRLGNEQYF
once	TRBV24-1	-	TRBJ2-1	TGTGCCACCAGTGATCCCCTCACGGGTGAGAATGAGCAGTTCTTC	CATSDPLTGENEQFF
-	TRBV6-5	-	TRBJ1-1	TGTGCCAGCAGCAGAAATGGGGACACTGAAGCTTTCTTT	CASSRNGDTEAFF
-	TRBV7-8	-	TRBJ1-5	TGTGCCAGCAGCCCCCGGGTCGGGAGGAACAATCAGCCCCAGCATTTT	CASSPRVGRNNQPQHF
-	TRBV7-2	-	TRBJ2-1	TGTGCCAGCAGTTTCTATGACTCATACAATGAGCAGTTCTTC	CASSFYDSYNEQFF
-	TRBV5-6	-	TRBJ1-4	TGTGCCAGCAGCAACAAACAGGGCGTTAATGAAAAACTGTTTTTT	CASSNKQGVNEKLFF
-	TRBV25-1	-	TRBJ1-2	TGTGCCAGCAGTGAATTCTCCAGCTATGGCTACACCTTC	CASSEFSSYGYTF
-	TRBV30	-	TRBJ2-7	TGTGCCTGGAGTGTACCGTGGGCCCACGAGCAGTACTTC	CAWSVPWAHEQYF
-	TRBV5-5	-	TRBJ2-5	TGTGCCAGCAGCGCGTTTGTGGGGGGAGGAGAGACCCAGTACTTC	CASSAFVGGGETQYF
-	TRBV18	-	TRBJ2-1	TGTGCCAGCTCACCATCCCCTAACACTGAGCAGTTCTTC	CASSPSPNTEQFF
-	TRBV12-3/TRBV12-4	-	TRBJ1-1	TGTGCCAGCGGCCAGAGGGGGACTGAAGCTTTCTTT	CASGQRGTEAFF